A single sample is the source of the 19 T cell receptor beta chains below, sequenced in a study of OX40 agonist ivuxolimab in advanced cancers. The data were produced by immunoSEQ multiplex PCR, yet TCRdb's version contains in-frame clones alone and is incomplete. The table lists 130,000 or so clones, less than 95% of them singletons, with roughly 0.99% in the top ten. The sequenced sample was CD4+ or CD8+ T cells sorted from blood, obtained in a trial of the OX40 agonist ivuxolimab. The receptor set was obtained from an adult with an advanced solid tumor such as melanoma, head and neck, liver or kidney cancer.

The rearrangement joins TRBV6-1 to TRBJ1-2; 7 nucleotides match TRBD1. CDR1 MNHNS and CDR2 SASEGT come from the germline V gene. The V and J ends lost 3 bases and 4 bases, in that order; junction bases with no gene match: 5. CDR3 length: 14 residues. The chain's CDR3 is CASSETGTFYGYTF. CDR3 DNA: TGTGCCAGCAGTGAGACAGGGACCTTCTATGGCTACACCTTC.

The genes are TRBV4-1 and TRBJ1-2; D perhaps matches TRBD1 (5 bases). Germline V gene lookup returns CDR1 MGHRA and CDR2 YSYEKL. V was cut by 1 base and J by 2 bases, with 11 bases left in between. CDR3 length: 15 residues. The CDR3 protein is CASSQAVGVNYGYTF. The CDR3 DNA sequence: TGCGCCAGCAGCCAAGCGGTGGGGGTGAACTATGGCTACACCTTC.

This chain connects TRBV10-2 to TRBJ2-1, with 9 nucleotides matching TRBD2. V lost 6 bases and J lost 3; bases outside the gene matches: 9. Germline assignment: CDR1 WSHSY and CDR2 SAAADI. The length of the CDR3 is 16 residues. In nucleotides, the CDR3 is TGCGCCAGCAGGACCCCGGGACTAGCCTACTACAATGAGCAGTTCTTC. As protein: CASRTPGLAYYNEQFF.

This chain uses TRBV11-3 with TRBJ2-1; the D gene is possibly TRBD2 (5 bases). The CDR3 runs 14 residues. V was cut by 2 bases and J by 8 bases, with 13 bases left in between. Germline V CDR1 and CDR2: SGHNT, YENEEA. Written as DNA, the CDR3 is TGTGCCAGCAGCTTAAGCGGCTCGGGGTATGAGCAGTTCTTC. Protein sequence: CASSLSGSGYEQFF.

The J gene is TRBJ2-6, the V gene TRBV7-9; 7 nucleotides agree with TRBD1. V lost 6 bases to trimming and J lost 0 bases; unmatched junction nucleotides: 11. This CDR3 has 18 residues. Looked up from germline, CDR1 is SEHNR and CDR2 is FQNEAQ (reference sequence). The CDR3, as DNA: TGTGCCAGCAGTATAAATCCGGGACAGACCTCTGGGGCCAACGTCCTGACTTTC. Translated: CASSINPGQTSGANVLTF. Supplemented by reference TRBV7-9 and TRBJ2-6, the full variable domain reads DTGVSQNPRHKITKRGQNVTFRCDPISEHNRLYWYRQTLGQGPEFLTYFQNEAQLEKSRLLSDRFSAERPKGSFSTLEIQRTEQGDSAMYLCASSINPGQTSGANVLTFGAGSRLTVL.

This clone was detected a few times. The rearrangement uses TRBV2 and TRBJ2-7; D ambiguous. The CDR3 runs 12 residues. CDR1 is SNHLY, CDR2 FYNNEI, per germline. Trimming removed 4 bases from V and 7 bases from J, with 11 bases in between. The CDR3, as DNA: TGTGCCAGCAGTGCCCCCGCCCCTGAGCAGTACTTC. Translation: CASSAPAPEQYF.

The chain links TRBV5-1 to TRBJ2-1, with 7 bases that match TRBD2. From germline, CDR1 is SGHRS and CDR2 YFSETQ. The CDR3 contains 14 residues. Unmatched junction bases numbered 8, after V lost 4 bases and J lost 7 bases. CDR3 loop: CASSESGALNEQFF. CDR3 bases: TGCGCCAGCAGCGAGAGCGGGGCGCTGAATGAGCAGTTCTTC.

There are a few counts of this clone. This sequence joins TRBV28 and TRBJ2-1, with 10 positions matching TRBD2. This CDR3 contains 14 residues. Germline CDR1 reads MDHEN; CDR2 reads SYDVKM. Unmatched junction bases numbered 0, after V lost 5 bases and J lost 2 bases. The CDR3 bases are TGTGCCAGCAGTCTAGCGGGAGCCTACAATGAGCAGTTCTTC. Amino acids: CASSLAGAYNEQFF.

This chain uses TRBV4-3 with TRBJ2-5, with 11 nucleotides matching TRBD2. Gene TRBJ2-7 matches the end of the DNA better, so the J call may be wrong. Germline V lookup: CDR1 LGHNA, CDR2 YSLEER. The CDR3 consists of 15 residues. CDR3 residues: CASSQVGLAGSEQYF. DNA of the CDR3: TGCGCCAGCAGCCAAGTTGGACTAGCGGGCTCCGAGCAGTACTTC.

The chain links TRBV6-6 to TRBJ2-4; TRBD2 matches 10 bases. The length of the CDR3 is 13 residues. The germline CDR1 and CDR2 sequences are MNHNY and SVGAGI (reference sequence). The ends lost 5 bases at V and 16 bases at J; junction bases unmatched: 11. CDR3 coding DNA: TGTGCCAGCAGTACAACTTTGGAGCGGGAGGGATACTTC. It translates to CASSTTLEREGYF.

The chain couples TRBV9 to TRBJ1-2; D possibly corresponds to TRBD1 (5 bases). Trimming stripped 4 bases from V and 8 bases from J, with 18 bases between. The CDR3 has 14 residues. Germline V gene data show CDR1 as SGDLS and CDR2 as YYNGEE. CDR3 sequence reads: CASSQQVGGGGYTF. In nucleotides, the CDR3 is TGTGCCAGCAGCCAACAGGTGGGAGGAGGAGGCTACACCTTC.

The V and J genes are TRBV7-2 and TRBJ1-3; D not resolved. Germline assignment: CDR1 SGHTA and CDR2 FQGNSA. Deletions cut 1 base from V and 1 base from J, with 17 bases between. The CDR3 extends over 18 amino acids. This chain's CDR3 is CASSLDVGRRLSGNTIYF. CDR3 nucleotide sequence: TGTGCCAGCAGCTTAGATGTTGGGCGGAGGTTATCTGGAAACACCATATATTTT.

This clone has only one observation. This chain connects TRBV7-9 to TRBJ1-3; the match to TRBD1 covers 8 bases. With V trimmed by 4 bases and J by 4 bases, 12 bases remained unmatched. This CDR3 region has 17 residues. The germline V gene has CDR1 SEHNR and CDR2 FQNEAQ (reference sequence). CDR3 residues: CASSSKLTGGSGNTIYF. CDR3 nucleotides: TGTGCCAGCAGCTCAAAACTCACAGGGGGATCAGGAAACACCATATATTTT. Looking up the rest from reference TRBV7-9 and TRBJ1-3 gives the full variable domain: DTGVSQNPRHKITKRGQNVTFRCDPISEHNRLYWYRQTLGQGPEFLTYFQNEAQLEKSRLLSDRFSAERPKGSFSTLEIQRTEQGDSAMYLCASSSKLTGGSGNTIYFGEGSWLTVV.

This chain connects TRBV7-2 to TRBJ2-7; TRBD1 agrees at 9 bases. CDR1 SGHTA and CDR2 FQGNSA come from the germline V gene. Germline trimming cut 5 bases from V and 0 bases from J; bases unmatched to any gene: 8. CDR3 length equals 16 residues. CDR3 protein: CASSRTGTGTSYEQYF. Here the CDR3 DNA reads TGTGCCAGCAGCCGGACCGGGACAGGGACCTCCTACGAGCAGTACTTC.

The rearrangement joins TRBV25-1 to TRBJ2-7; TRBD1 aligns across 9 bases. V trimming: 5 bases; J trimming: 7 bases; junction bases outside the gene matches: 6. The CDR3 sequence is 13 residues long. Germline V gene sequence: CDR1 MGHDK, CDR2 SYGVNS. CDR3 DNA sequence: TGTGCCAGCAGTCCGGGACAGGGAAGGGAGCAGTACTTC. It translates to CASSPGQGREQYF.

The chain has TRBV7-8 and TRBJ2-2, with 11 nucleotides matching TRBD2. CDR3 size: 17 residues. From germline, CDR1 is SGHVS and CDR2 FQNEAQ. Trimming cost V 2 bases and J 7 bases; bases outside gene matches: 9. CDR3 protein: CASSLLGLAARGGELFF. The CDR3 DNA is TGTGCCAGCAGCTTACTGGGACTAGCGGCCCGGGGCGGGGAGCTGTTTTTT.

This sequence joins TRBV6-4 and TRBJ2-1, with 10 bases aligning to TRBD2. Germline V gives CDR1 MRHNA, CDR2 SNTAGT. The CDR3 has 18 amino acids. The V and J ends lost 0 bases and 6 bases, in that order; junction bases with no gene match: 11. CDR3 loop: CASSDSPSGSSHLNEQFF. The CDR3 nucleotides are TGTGCCAGCAGTGACTCGCCTAGCGGGAGCTCCCACCTCAATGAGCAGTTCTTC.

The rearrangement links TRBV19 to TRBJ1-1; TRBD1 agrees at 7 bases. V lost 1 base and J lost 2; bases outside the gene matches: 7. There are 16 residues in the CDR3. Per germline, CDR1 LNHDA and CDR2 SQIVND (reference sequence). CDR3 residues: CASSIVGQGENTEAFF. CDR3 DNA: TGTGCCAGTAGTATAGTTGGGCAGGGGGAAAACACTGAAGCTTTCTTT.

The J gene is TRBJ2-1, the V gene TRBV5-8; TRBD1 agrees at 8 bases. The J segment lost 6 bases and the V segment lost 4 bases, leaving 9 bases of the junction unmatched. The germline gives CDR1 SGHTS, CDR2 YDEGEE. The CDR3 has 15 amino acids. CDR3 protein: CASSPGQVNGNEQFF. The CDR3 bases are TGTGCCAGCAGCCCGGGACAGGTTAACGGCAATGAGCAGTTCTTC. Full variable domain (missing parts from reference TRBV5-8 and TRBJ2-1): EAGVTQSPTHLIKTRGQQATLRCSPISGHTSVYWYQQALGLGLQFLLWYDEGEERNRGNFPPRFSGRQFPNYSSELNVNALELEDSALYLCASSPGQVNGNEQFFGPGTRLTVL.